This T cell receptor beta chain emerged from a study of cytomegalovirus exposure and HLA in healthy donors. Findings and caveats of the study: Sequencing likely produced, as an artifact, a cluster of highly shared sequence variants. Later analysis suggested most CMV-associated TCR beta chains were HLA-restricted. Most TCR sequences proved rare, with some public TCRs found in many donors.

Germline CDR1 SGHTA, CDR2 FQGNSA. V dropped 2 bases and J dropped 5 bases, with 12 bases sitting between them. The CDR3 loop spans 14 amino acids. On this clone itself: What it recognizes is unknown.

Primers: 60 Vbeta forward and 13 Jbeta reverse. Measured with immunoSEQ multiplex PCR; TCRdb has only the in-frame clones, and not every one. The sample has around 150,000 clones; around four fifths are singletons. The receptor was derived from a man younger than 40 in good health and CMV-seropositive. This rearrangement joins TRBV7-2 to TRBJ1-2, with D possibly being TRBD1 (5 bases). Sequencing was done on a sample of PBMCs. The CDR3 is CASSLRGSKYGYTF. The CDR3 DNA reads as TGTGCCAGCAGCTTAAGGGGATCGAAGTATGGCTACACCTTC.